The rows below give T cell receptor beta chains drawn from one sample of a study of blood T cell repertoires in COVID-19. The table came from immunoSEQ multiplex PCR; TCRdb's copy has only in-frame clones and leaves some out. The data show about 360,000 clones, with around 84% seen just once and over 2.5% held by the top ten. Sequenced material: peripheral blood. The source of these receptors is a human donor in a cohort sampled during active COVID-19. CDR3s include the opening cysteine and the closing phenylalanine or tryptophan.

j_gene | v_gene | CDR3aa
TRBJ1-1 | TRBV28 | CASSWDRGNTEAFF
TRBJ1-3 | TRBV2 | CASSDRDSGNTIYF
TRBJ1-1 | TRBV10-3 | CATVQQGDTEAFF
TRBJ2-7 | TRBV15 | CATSSVTSRGLTYEQYF
TRBJ2-5 | TRBV6-5 | CASSLRQGRETQYF
TRBJ2-3 | TRBV6-5 | CASSYRTATDTQYF
TRBJ2-7 | TRBV4-1 | CASSPHLRDRGLYEQYF
TRBJ2-7 | TRBV7-2 | CATGHLSSYEQYF
TRBJ2-5 | TRBV2 | CASRGPGQGRETQYF
TRBJ2-7 | TRBV29-1 | CSVEVPRGGEQYF
TRBJ1-2 | TRBV27 | CASSFEGGYGYTF
TRBJ1-1 | TRBV13 | CASSDRDPGTEAFF
TRBJ2-7 | TRBV18 | CASSPSRGYEQYF
TRBJ2-1 | TRBV10-1 | CASSEAATSGRANLFF
TRBJ1-6 | TRBV5-1 | CASSVGLATLSGNSPLHF
TRBJ2-1 | TRBV6-1 | CASSASLAGTSAEEQFF
TRBJ2-3 | TRBV3-1/TRBV3-2 | CASSQEAGTQYF